A single TCR beta chain is shown here with its context. The PCR made use of 60 Vbeta and 13 Jbeta primers. Here immunoSEQ multiplex PCR was the method, and the copy in TCRdb shows in-frame clones only, minus some. The data show 150,000 to 200,000 clones, approximately 80% seen once. Germline V gives CDR1 MNHEY, CDR2 SVGAGI. This CDR3 is built from 15 residues. V lost 4 bases, J lost 6 bases, and 16 bases lay in between. These data originate in a study of cytomegalovirus exposure and HLA in healthy donors. Study at large: Sequencing of about 179 million T cells in an earlier analysis found 100 million to 140 million unique TCR beta sequences.

This chain uses TRBV6-5 with TRBJ1-5; D remains ambiguous. Sequenced material: PBMCs. The clonotype comes from a woman aged 30 to 39 in good health and CMV-seropositive. CDR3 in amino acids: CASSFADWEGQPQHF. The CDR3 bases are TGTGCCAGCAGTTTCGCGGACTGGGAAGGTCAGCCCCAGCATTTT.